This section outlines one T cell receptor beta chain sequence together with its context. It lacks a known antigen. There are no base qualities to consult, and no much larger clone falls within one base. This sample is drawn from a study of shared T cell receptors in the human thymus listed by TCRdb under 2021. Context from the whole study: The study examined how self-reactive, shared T-cell receptor alpha chains are generated in the human thymus.

Taken from the germline V gene, the CDR1 and CDR2 loops are SNHLY and FYNNEI. Trimming leaves V shorter by 6 bases and J shorter by 5 bases, with the junction holding 6 bases beyond the gene matches. The CDR3 starts with the cysteine, ends with the phenylalanine, and has 13 residues. CDR3 DNA only is kept here, 39 bases in frame from base 1. The library relied on the immunoSEQ multiplex PCR assay. Held by TCRdb, this immuneACCESS table contains in-frame sequences only and omits some clones. Under half of the omission traces to an unresolved V gene where checked; the cause of the rest is unknown. This sample holds 650,000 to 950,000 clones; roughly 85% were observed only once. The ten largest clones add up to over 0.008% of the sample. This sample was also put to use in a study of human thymus T cells. That second report states: The donors were immunologically healthy infants in Finland who had open corrective cardiac surgery for congenital heart defects. Thymus tissue was collected as surgical resects that were removed during corrective cardiac surgery. Both the thymic and the peripheral blood repertoires appeared to show biased V and J gene segment usage. The related research reported highly overlapping thymic TCR repertoires among unrelated individuals. The study described the TCR alpha and beta repertoires in under 10 infant thymus samples and a few matching peripheral blood samples. The infant donors were roughly 7 to 244 days old, and the cohort included about 6 males and a couple of females. Thymocytes were released mechanically from tissue and stored at -70 °C as pellets of about 9-32 million cells. A QIAsymphony instrument was used to extract genomic DNA from the frozen cell pellets. The immunoSEQ multiplex PCR assay was used to amplify the TCRB and TCRAD loci from a standardized amount of quality-controlled genomic DNA. The V(D)J region was spanned by amplicons of a length sufficient to cover the CDR3 and to identify V and J genes. Through the commercial immunoSEQ service, the amplicons were sequenced on an Illumina platform. Corrections for primer bias and sequencing errors followed previously described methods, while TCRAD and TCRB definitions were based on the IMGT database. The repertoires were analysed using immunoSEQ Analyzer 3.0 and VDJTools for basic statistics, V/J segment usage, diversity estimates, rarefaction and pairwise overlap. Diversity was estimated using the Chao1, ChaoE, Efron-Thisted, Shannon and inverse Simpson indices, and was also estimated on datasets down-sampled to the size of the smallest sample. Repertoire overlap used strict matching of CDR3 nucleotide sequence, V gene and J gene, with Jaccard-based multidimensional scaling clustering. Thymus samples yielded on average around 810,000 unique TCRB clonotypes, compared with roughly 80,000 from blood samples.

The sample taken for sequencing was thymocytes. The sequence was collected from a girl under three years old with a congenital heart defect. Donor details come from another sample of the same person, matched by shared clones. Recombination joined TRBV2 with TRBJ1-2; 7 junctional bases match TRBD1. The sequenced DNA: TGTGCCAGCAGGGTCGACAGGGAGTATGGCTACACCTTC. Translated, this is CASRVDREYGYTF.